These 11 T cell receptor beta chains came from one sample sequenced in a study of cytomegalovirus exposure and HLA in healthy donors. PCR involved 60 Vbeta and 13 Jbeta primers. Sequencing was performed with immunoSEQ multiplex PCR; in TCRdb, only in-frame clones are kept and a portion is missing. In the table there are approximately 150,000 clones, roughly 74% of which are singletons. The source material was PBMCs. All receptors derive from a man aged 18 to 29 in good health and CMV-seropositive.

This clone showed up just once. Written as DNA, the CDR3 is TGTGCCAGCAGCAAACGGGAGAACACTGAAGCTTTCTTT. This encodes CASSKRENTEAFF. The chain recombines TRBV11-3 with TRBJ1-1; D ambiguous. Between the trimmed V and J ends, which lost 5 bases and 1 base, there was a span of 8 bases. This CDR3 contains 13 residues. Per the germline V gene, CDR1 is SGHNT and CDR2 is YENEEA.

The rearrangement uses TRBV20-1 and TRBJ1-1, with a tentative D call TRBD1 (5 bases). The CDR3 covers 11 residues. From germline, CDR1 is DFQATT and CDR2 SNEGSKA (reference sequence). Trimming removed 6 bases from V and 3 bases from J, with 8 bases in between. In DNA form, the CDR3 reads TGCAGTGCCGGGGGGGACACTGAAGCTTTCTTT. Its translation is CSAGGDTEAFF.

The chain carries TRBV29-1 and TRBJ1-1; D perhaps matches TRBD1 (6 bases). Germline V gene sequence: CDR1 SQVTM, CDR2 ANQGSEA. The CDR3 loop spans 19 amino acids. V gave up 0 bases and J gave up 2 bases, with 25 bases separating them. The CDR3 reads CSVEDLRSADQGLNTEAFF. CDR3 sequence (DNA): TGCAGCGTTGAAGATCTTCGGAGTGCAGACCAGGGGCTAAACACTGAAGCTTTCTTT.

The chain recombines TRBV28 with TRBJ2-7, with a tentative D call TRBD1 (7 bases). CDR3 size: 15 residues. The ends were cut back, 5 bases at V and 0 bases at J, with 14 bases in the middle. Germline CDR1 is MDHEN and CDR2 is SYDVKM. The CDR3 DNA reads as TGTGCCAGCAGTCCCCCGGGGGACAGCTCCTACGAGCAGTACTTC. Translating gives CASSPPGDSSYEQYF.

This rearrangement joins TRBV6-5 to TRBJ1-2; no firm D call. CDR1 is MNHEY and CDR2 is SVGAGI in the germline V gene. The CDR3 consists of 15 residues. Trimming shortened V by 2 bases and J by 2 bases, and 12 bases separated the two germline ends. The CDR3 reads CASSYSLMGNYGYTF. The CDR3 DNA follows: TGTGCCAGCAGTTACAGCCTAATGGGCAACTATGGCTACACCTTC.

The rearrangement uses TRBV9 and TRBJ2-3, with 14 bases lining up with TRBD2. This CDR3 is 17 amino acids long. From germline, CDR1 is SGDLS and CDR2 YYNGEE. The V segment lost 3 bases and the J segment 6 bases; nucleotides outside the gene matches: 9. The CDR3 spells CASSDGTSGSRPDTQYF. CDR3 bases: TGTGCCAGCAGCGATGGGACTAGCGGGAGTCGGCCCGATACGCAGTATTTT.

V and J are TRBV6-6 and TRBJ1-4; D uncertain. Germline assignment: CDR1 MNHNY and CDR2 SVGAGI (reference sequence). Trimming removed 2 bases at V and 7 bases at J, with 5 bases between. The CDR3 runs to 12 residues. CDR3 sequence (DNA): TGTGCCAGCAGTTACGGAGGTGAAAAACTGTTTTTT. The encoded protein is CASSYGGEKLFF.

This rearrangement joins TRBV2 to TRBJ2-7; D remains unclear. Germline V gene data show CDR1 as SNHLY and CDR2 as FYNNEI. This CDR3 has 15 amino acids. V was trimmed by 6 bases and J by 2 bases, leaving 17 bases between them. The CDR3 region has the DNA TGTGCCAGCAGGGTCCTTCAAGAGGCTCCCTACGAGCAGTACTTC. This encodes CASRVLQEAPYEQYF. The variable domain in full, completed from reference TRBV2 and TRBJ2-7, reads EPEVTQTPSHQVTQMGQEVILRCVPISNHLYFYWYRQILGQKVEFLVSFYNNEISEKSEIFDDQFSVERPDGSNFTLKIRSTKLEDSAMYFCASRVLQEAPYEQYFGPGTRLTVT.

The chain employs TRBV28 and TRBJ1-4; no clear D gene. The CDR3 has 14 amino acids. V lost 3 bases to trimming and J lost 3 bases, with 8 bases between them. Germline CDR1 is MDHEN and CDR2 is SYDVKM. CDR3 region: CASSFWASNEKLFF. DNA of the CDR3: TGTGCCAGCAGTTTCTGGGCCTCTAATGAAAAACTGTTTTTT.

The V call is TRBV5-1, the J call TRBJ2-7; TRBD1 is a possible D gene (6 bases). Germline assignment: CDR1 SGHRS and CDR2 YFSETQ. This CDR3 has 14 amino acids. The V gene lost 1 base and the J gene lost 3 bases, with 11 bases spanning the gap. As DNA, the CDR3 is TGCGCCAGCAGCTTGTCAGGGGACCTCTACGAGCAGTACTTC. This sequence encodes CASSLSGDLYEQYF.

J is TRBJ2-7 and V is TRBV18; TRBD2 matches at 8 bases. Germline lookup yields CDR1 KGHSH and CDR2 LQKENI. The CDR3 has 16 amino acids. Trimming took 2 bases from V and 0 from J; bases not matched to a gene: 6. The CDR3, as DNA: TGTGCCAGCTCACCATCTAGCGGGTCGAGCTCCTACGAGCAGTACTTC. Residues: CASSPSSGSSSYEQYF. The full variable domain, its missing parts supplied by reference TRBV18 and TRBJ2-7, is NAGVMQNPRHLVRRRGQEARLRCSPMKGHSHVYWYRQLPEEGLKFMVYLQKENIIDESGMPKERFSAEFPKEGPSILRIQQVVRGDSAAYFCASSPSSGSSSYEQYFGPGTRLTVT.